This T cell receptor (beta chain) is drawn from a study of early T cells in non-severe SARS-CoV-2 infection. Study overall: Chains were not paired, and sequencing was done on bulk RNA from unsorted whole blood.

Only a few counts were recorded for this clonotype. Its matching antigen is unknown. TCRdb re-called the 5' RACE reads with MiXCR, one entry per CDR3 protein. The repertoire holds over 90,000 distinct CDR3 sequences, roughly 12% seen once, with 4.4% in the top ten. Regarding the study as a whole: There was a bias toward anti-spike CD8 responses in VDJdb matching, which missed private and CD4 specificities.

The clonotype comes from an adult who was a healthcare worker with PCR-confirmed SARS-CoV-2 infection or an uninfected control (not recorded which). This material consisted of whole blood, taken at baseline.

For the CDR3, the DNA is TGTGCCAGCAGCCCGGGGGACACCTACGAGCAGTACTTC. Translation gives CASSPGDTYEQYF. The chain links TRBV7-9 to TRBJ2-7, with D perhaps assigned TRBD1 or TRBD2 (6 bases each). The CDR3 contains 13 residues. In germline, CDR1 is SEHNR, CDR2 FQNEAQ (reference sequence). V dropped 5 bases and J dropped 2 bases, with 10 bases sitting between them.